Below, 11 T cell receptor beta chains from the same sample are listed, as sequenced in a study of blood T cell repertoires in COVID-19. Sequencing used immunoSEQ multiplex PCR; TCRdb keeps in-frame clones, though not all of them. The sample lists 150,000 or so clones; 90% were seen once. Sequenced material: peripheral blood. Receptors originate from a middle-aged man with acute or convalescent COVID-19.

The V and J genes are TRBV5-1 and TRBJ1-2, with D perhaps TRBD1 (5 bases). Trimming shortened V by 0 bases and J by 4 bases, and 16 bases separated the two germline ends. Germline V gene lookup returns CDR1 SGHRS and CDR2 YFSETQ. The CDR3 has 16 amino acids. CDR3 protein: CASSLGPRDSGYGYTF. The CDR3 bases are TGCGCCAGCAGCTTGGGTCCCAGGGATTCGGGCTATGGCTACACCTTC. Filled out from reference TRBV5-1 and TRBJ1-2, the complete variable domain reads KAGVTQTPRYLIKTRGQQVTLSCSPISGHRSVSWYQQTPGQGLQFLFEYFSETQRNKGNFPGRFSGRQFSNSRSEMNVSTLELGDSALYLCASSLGPRDSGYGYTFGSGTRLTVV.

In the case of this clone: Other DNA sequences in this specimen translate into the identical CDR3. The J gene is TRBJ2-5, the V gene TRBV5-1; no clear D gene. The germline V and J ends were trimmed by 0 bases and 1 base, with 10 bases remaining between them. The CDR3 is 15 residues long. Germline assignment: CDR1 SGHRS and CDR2 YFSETQ. The CDR3 region has the DNA TGCGCCAGCAGCTTGGTGGCACAAGTCCAAGAGACCCAGTACTTC. It translates to CASSLVAQVQETQYF. Supplemented by reference TRBV5-1 and TRBJ2-5, the full variable domain reads KAGVTQTPRYLIKTRGQQVTLSCSPISGHRSVSWYQQTPGQGLQFLFEYFSETQRNKGNFPGRFSGRQFSNSRSEMNVSTLELGDSALYLCASSLVAQVQETQYFGPGTRLLVL.

The chain links TRBV27 to TRBJ2-3; TRBD2 aligns across 8 bases. CDR1 MNHEY and CDR2 SMNVEV come from the germline V gene (reference sequence). The J segment lost 14 bases and the V segment lost 5 bases, leaving 15 bases of the junction unmatched. The CDR3 is made up of 14 amino acids. In nucleotides, the CDR3 is TGTGCCAGCAGTCCTTCCCTGACTAGCGTAGATCTGTATTTT. Translating it yields CASSPSLTSVDLYF.

This chain connects TRBV6-4 to TRBJ2-1, with D perhaps matching TRBD2 (5 bases). The CDR3 is made up of 13 amino acids. Germline V lookup: CDR1 MRHNA, CDR2 SNTAGT. The ends were cut back, 1 base at V and 10 bases at J, with 11 bases in the middle. The CDR3 DNA reads TGTGCCAGCAGTGACTTCTCGGGGTCGGAGCAGTTCTTC. Protein: CASSDFSGSEQFF.

This rearrangement joins TRBV19 to TRBJ1-1; D might be TRBD1 (5 bases). Between the trimmed V and J ends, which lost 2 bases and 2 bases, there was a span of 9 bases. Germline V gene data show CDR1 as LNHDA and CDR2 as SQIVND (reference sequence). The CDR3 consists of 14 residues. In DNA form, the CDR3 reads TGTGCCAGTAGTATACAGGGTTTCAACACTGAAGCTTTCTTT. It translates to CASSIQGFNTEAFF.

This clone appeared a single time. The chain recombines TRBV6-5 with TRBJ2-1; 12 positions match TRBD2. Germline CDR1 MNHEY, CDR2 SVGAGI. The CDR3 length is 14 residues. J was trimmed by 9 bases and V by 6 bases; bases with no gene match: 6. The CDR3 spells CASRSTSGGTEQFF. CDR3 bases: TGTGCCAGCAGAAGTACTAGCGGGGGGACTGAGCAGTTCTTC.

The V and J genes are TRBV6-5 and TRBJ1-1; 10 bases are shared with TRBD1. Per germline, CDR1 MNHEY and CDR2 SVGAGI. The junction had 6 bases not matched to a gene; V was cut back by 0 bases and J by 5 bases. The CDR3 loop spans 16 amino acids. The CDR3 spells CASSYSHDRGQTEAFF. The CDR3 nucleotides read TGTGCCAGCAGTTACTCTCATGACAGGGGGCAAACTGAAGCTTTCTTT.

The V gene is TRBV9, the J gene TRBJ2-6; possibly TRBD2 for D (6 bases). This CDR3 is 15 amino acids long. Germline assignment: CDR1 SGDLS and CDR2 YYNGEE. V was pared by 0 bases and J by 4 bases, with 8 bases between. CDR3: CASSVGDWGANVLTF. CDR3 DNA sequence: TGTGCCAGCAGCGTAGGGGACTGGGGGGCCAACGTCCTGACTTTC.

In nucleotides, the CDR3 is TGTGCCAGCAGGGAGGCACAAGGAACCTCCTACGAGCAGTACTTC. Protein sequence: CASREAQGTSYEQYF. V and J are TRBV5-4 and TRBJ2-7, with D possibly matching TRBD2 (5 bases). Germline V gene sequence: CDR1 SGHNT, CDR2 YYREEE (reference sequence). CDR3 size: 15 residues. V was trimmed by 5 bases and J by 0 bases, leaving 15 bases between them.

This chain connects TRBV12-3 or TRBV12-4 to TRBJ2-7, with 9 nucleotides matching TRBD1. Trimming took 8 bases from V and 6 from J; bases not matched to a gene: 8. The CDR3 is 13 amino acids. DNA for the CDR3: TGTGCCAGCGTAGGGACAGGGTGGGGCGAGCAGTACTTC. It is translated as CASVGTGWGEQYF.

V usage is TRBV6-5 and J usage is TRBJ1-2, with 9 bases lining up with TRBD1. The germline V gene has CDR1 MNHEY and CDR2 SVGAGI. The junction had 4 bases not matched to a gene; V was cut back by 3 bases and J by 5 bases. The CDR3 runs 14 residues. This chain's CDR3 is CASSYTGTGYGYTF. DNA of the CDR3: TGTGCCAGCAGTTATACCGGGACAGGGTATGGCTACACCTTC.